The rows below give T cell receptor beta chains drawn from one sample of a study of T cell repertoires in cytomegalovirus infection. TCRdb used MiXCR to reprocess the reads, holding one entry per CDR3 protein. The sample records roughly 250,000 distinct CDR3 sequences, about 23% being singletons. Specimen: CD8+ T cells from PBMCs. These receptors were obtained from a human donor in good health (CMV status not recorded). Some clones in this sample may be carry-over from other donors' samples. The CDR3 runs from the conserved cysteine through the conserved F or W. Each record gives: V gene, J gene, clone size, D gene, CDR3 DNA, CDR3 protein. The D gene is left open where the match is weak. The size of a clone is reported for some rows only, either as once, few or many, or as a class for expanded clones.

v_call: TRBV10-3; j_call: TRBJ1-2; clone_size: few; d_call: TRBD1; cdr3_nt: TGTGCCATCAGTGAGCCTGGACAGGAGCCCTATGGCTACACCTTC; cdr3_aa: CAISEPGQEPYGYTF
v_call: TRBV19; j_call: TRBJ1-1; clone_size: many; d_call: .; cdr3_nt: TGTGCCAGTAGTATCTGGGGAAGCGCTGAAGCTTTCTTT; cdr3_aa: CASSIWGSAEAFF
v_call: TRBV12-3/TRBV12-4; j_call: TRBJ1-1; clone_size: many; d_call: .; cdr3_nt: TGTGCCAGCAGTTTTTCGGTTATCTCTGAAGCTTTCTTT; cdr3_aa: CASSFSVISEAFF
v_call: TRBV19; j_call: TRBJ1-1; clone_size: once; d_call: .; cdr3_nt: TGTGCCAGTAGCTGGGGACACCAGAACACTGAAGCTTTCTTT; cdr3_aa: CASSWGHQNTEAFF
v_call: TRBV9; j_call: TRBJ2-5; clone_size: few; d_call: .; cdr3_nt: TGTGCCAGCAGCCCCCGGGACTTCCCTCAAGAGACCCAGTACTTC; cdr3_aa: CASSPRDFPQETQYF
v_call: TRBV6-6; j_call: TRBJ2-1; clone_size: few; d_call: .; cdr3_nt: TGTGCCAGCACCATGGAGGGTAATGAGCAGTTCTTC; cdr3_aa: CASTMEGNEQFF
v_call: TRBV6-5; j_call: TRBJ1-1; clone_size: few; d_call: .; cdr3_nt: TGTGCCAGCAGTTACTCGAGAGGGGGTAGGACTGAAGCTTTCTTT; cdr3_aa: CASSYSRGGRTEAFF
v_call: TRBV7-6; j_call: TRBJ1-2; clone_size: .; d_call: TRBD1; cdr3_nt: TGTGCCAGCAGCCCCCGATGGGGACAGGGAGTAGGCTACACCTTC; cdr3_aa: CASSPRWGQGVGYTF
v_call: TRBV3-1; j_call: TRBJ2-1; clone_size: .; d_call: .; cdr3_nt: TGTGCCAGCAGCCAAGCGTCTGTCCCCTACAATGAGCAGTTCTTC; cdr3_aa: CASSQASVPYNEQFF
v_call: TRBV12-3/TRBV12-4; j_call: TRBJ2-3; clone_size: few; d_call: .; cdr3_nt: TGTGCCAGCAGTTCCGGGGGCACAGATACGCAGTATTTT; cdr3_aa: CASSSGGTDTQYF
v_call: TRBV20-1; j_call: TRBJ2-3; clone_size: many; d_call: .; cdr3_nt: TGCAGTGCTCCCCACCTCGGGCCCACAGATACGCAGTATTTT; cdr3_aa: CSAPHLGPTDTQYF
v_call: TRBV12-3/TRBV12-4; j_call: TRBJ2-3; clone_size: .; d_call: .; cdr3_nt: TGTGCCAGCAGTTTCCTGAGGAGCTCAGATACGCAGTATTTT; cdr3_aa: CASSFLRSSDTQYF
v_call: TRBV28; j_call: TRBJ2-1; clone_size: .; d_call: TRBD1; cdr3_nt: TGTGCCAGCAGTTTAAGGGACAGGGAGGATGAGCAGTTCTTC; cdr3_aa: CASSLRDREDEQFF
v_call: TRBV2; j_call: TRBJ2-1; clone_size: once; d_call: .; cdr3_nt: TGTGCCAGCAGTGAATCAGGACGGAATGAGCAGTTCTTC; cdr3_aa: CASSESGRNEQFF
v_call: TRBV2; j_call: TRBJ2-1; clone_size: .; d_call: TRBD2; cdr3_nt: TGTGCCAGCATTGACGCGGGGGGGCCTCGGCGGGAGCAGTTCTTC; cdr3_aa: CASIDAGGPRREQFF
v_call: TRBV5-4; j_call: TRBJ2-7; clone_size: .; d_call: .; cdr3_nt: TGTGCCAGCAGCTTGTATGGGGGCTCCCGATACTACGAGCAGTACTTC; cdr3_aa: CASSLYGGSRYYEQYF
v_call: TRBV29-1; j_call: TRBJ2-2; clone_size: few; d_call: .; cdr3_nt: TGCAGCGCCCTGACGAGTAAGAAGAACACCGGGGAGCTGTTTTTT; cdr3_aa: CSALTSKKNTGELFF
v_call: TRBV14; j_call: TRBJ2-1; clone_size: few; d_call: .; cdr3_nt: TGTGCCAGCAGCCAAGCATGGACCCCCTACAATGAGCAGTTCTTC; cdr3_aa: CASSQAWTPYNEQFF
v_call: TRBV29-1; j_call: TRBJ1-5; clone_size: .; d_call: .; cdr3_nt: TGCAGCGTTGCGGTGGGATACAATCAGCCCCAGCATTTT; cdr3_aa: CSVAVGYNQPQHF
v_call: TRBV7-6; j_call: TRBJ1-6; clone_size: .; d_call: TRBD1; cdr3_nt: TGTGTCAGTACCCCCGGGGGACAGAGTGGTTCACCCCTCCACTTT; cdr3_aa: CVSTPGGQSGSPLHF
v_call: TRBV7-6; j_call: TRBJ2-7; clone_size: .; d_call: .; cdr3_nt: TGTGCCAGCAGCGAGGCCGGGCCCCACTACGAGCAGTACTTC; cdr3_aa: CASSEAGPHYEQYF
v_call: TRBV9; j_call: TRBJ1-1; clone_size: few; d_call: .; cdr3_nt: TGTGCCAGCAGCGTAGTGACAGGCATGAACACTGAAGCTTTCTTT; cdr3_aa: CASSVVTGMNTEAFF
v_call: TRBV27; j_call: TRBJ2-7; clone_size: .; d_call: .; cdr3_nt: TGTGCCAACAGTTCCGCCATGGGGCTCGAGCAGTACTTC; cdr3_aa: CANSSAMGLEQYF
v_call: TRBV29-1; j_call: TRBJ2-7; clone_size: few; d_call: .; cdr3_nt: TGCAGCGTTGAAGATTGGGGGAACGAGCAGTACTTC; cdr3_aa: CSVEDWGNEQYF
v_call: TRBV7-8; j_call: TRBJ2-7; clone_size: .; d_call: TRBD2; cdr3_nt: TGTGCCAGCAGCTCTAGCGGGGGTAGCGAGCAGTACTTC; cdr3_aa: CASSSSGGSEQYF
v_call: TRBV19; j_call: TRBJ1-1; clone_size: .; d_call: .; cdr3_nt: TGTGCCAGTGGGAACGAGGGGGAGCGAGAGAACACTGAAGCTTTCTTT; cdr3_aa: CASGNEGERENTEAFF
v_call: TRBV15; j_call: TRBJ1-5; clone_size: few; d_call: TRBD1; cdr3_nt: TGTGCCACCAGCACCGGACAGGGGGCTTACAATCAGCCCCAGCATTTT; cdr3_aa: CATSTGQGAYNQPQHF
v_call: TRBV7-8; j_call: TRBJ2-1; clone_size: many; d_call: .; cdr3_nt: TGTGCCAGCAGACCAAGTAACAATGAGCAGTTCTTC; cdr3_aa: CASRPSNNEQFF
v_call: TRBV19; j_call: TRBJ2-6; clone_size: .; d_call: .; cdr3_nt: TGTGCCAGTAGTATAATGGTCCTCGGGGCCAACGTCCTGACTTTC; cdr3_aa: CASSIMVLGANVLTF
v_call: TRBV4-2; j_call: TRBJ2-7; clone_size: .; d_call: TRBD1; cdr3_nt: TGTGCCAGCAGCCAAGATTGGGGGGCAGGGGGCTCGGACTACGAGCAGTACTTC; cdr3_aa: CASSQDWGAGGSDYEQYF
v_call: TRBV28; j_call: TRBJ2-1; clone_size: .; d_call: TRBD2; cdr3_nt: TGTGCCAGCAGCCAAAAAAATGGGGGGGTACACGATGAGCAGTTCTTC; cdr3_aa: CASSQKNGGVHDEQFF